The clone carrying this T cell receptor (beta chain) was detected a few times. Antigen specificity is unknown. The germline V and J ends were trimmed by 5 bases and 4 bases, with 15 bases remaining between them. The CDR3 is 15 amino acids. Germline V gene lookup returns CDR1 MNHEY and CDR2 SVGAGI. The PCR employed 60 Vbeta primers together with 13 Jbeta primers. Sequencing used immunoSEQ multiplex PCR; TCRdb keeps in-frame clones, though not all of them. The sample consists of more than 150,000 clones, approximately 84% of them appearing once. The data were obtained in a study of cytomegalovirus exposure and HLA in healthy donors. Study-level points and caveats: An analysis was carried out later, and it reportedly showed fewer N-insertions in an Asian-associated ancestry cluster than the roughly 670-donor mean.

This rearrangement joins TRBV6-5 to TRBJ1-3; a weak D match, TRBD1 (6 bases). Source material: PBMCs. The source of this sequence is a woman aged 50 to 60 in good health and CMV-seropositive. For the CDR3, the DNA is TGTGCCAGCAGTCGCACAGGGTCGAAGGGAAACACCATATATTTT. Translated: CASSRTGSKGNTIYF.